A selection of T cell receptor beta chains follows, all from one sample in a study of T cell responses to AZD1222 COVID-19 vaccine. TCRdb's copy holds only in-frame clones and misses some; the assay was immunoSEQ multiplex PCR. The data hold fewer than 30,000 clones, with roughly nine tenths observed a single time. Sequences were derived from peripheral blood, sampled 28 days after the second AZD1222 dose. All receptors come from an adult who received the AZD1222 COVID-19 vaccine. Each CDR3 is given with its conserved first and last residue. D genes are given only for firm matches. For some rows the clone size is stated as once, few or many, or as a class when expanded; others skip it.

abundance	v_gene	j_gene	d_gene	CDR3nt	CDR3aa
.	TRBV9	TRBJ2-7	TRBD2	TGTGCCAGCAGCGTAGGGGCTAGCGGACTCTACGAGCAGTACTTC	CASSVGASGLYEQYF
.	TRBV3-1/TRBV3-2	TRBJ1-6	TRBD1	TGTGCCAGCAGCCCGGACAGGGGATTTTCACCCCTCCACTTT	CASSPDRGFSPLHF
.	TRBV27	TRBJ2-7	.	TGTGCCAGCAGTTTCGGACAGCTATCCTACGAGCAGTACTTC	CASSFGQLSYEQYF
.	TRBV6-5	TRBJ2-2	.	TGTGCCAGCAGTCAGGGGTCCGGGGAGCTGTTTTTT	CASSQGSGELFF
.	TRBV29-1	TRBJ1-2	.	TGCAGCGTTGTCCCCAACTATGGCTACACCTTC	CSVVPNYGYTF
.	TRBV10-1	TRBJ1-1	.	TGCGCCAGCAGTAGACAGAAAAGCACTGAAGCTTTCTTT	CASSRQKSTEAFF
.	TRBV15	TRBJ1-2	.	TGTGCCACCAGCTCGAACCGGGCCCCTTTGGGCTACACCTTC	CATSSNRAPLGYTF
.	TRBV28	TRBJ2-7	.	TGTGCCAGCACCCCCCAAGGGGGTTCCTACGAGCAGTACTTC	CASTPQGGSYEQYF
.	TRBV5-1	TRBJ2-2	.	TGCGCCAGCAGCCCGTCGAGGAACACCGGGGAGCTGTTTTTT	CASSPSRNTGELFF
.	TRBV4-2	TRBJ2-3	.	TGTGCCAGCAGCCGCCAAGCACCTGGCGCAGATACGCAGTATTTT	CASSRQAPGADTQYF
.	TRBV11-2	TRBJ2-1	TRBD2	TGTGCCAGCAGCCTTTACCCCGGACTAGCGGGGAAATCATTGAATGAGCAGTTCTTC	CASSLYPGLAGKSLNEQFF
.	TRBV6-4	TRBJ1-6	TRBD1	TGTGCCAGCAGTGGGACAGGATCTTCCTCTTCACCCCTCCACTTT	CASSGTGSSSSPLHF
.	TRBV7-2	TRBJ2-1	TRBD2	TGTGCCAGCAGCTTAAGACTAGCGGGGGGTAGCCATGAGCAGTTCTTC	CASSLRLAGGSHEQFF
.	TRBV5-1	TRBJ1-2	.	TGCGCCAGCAGCCCCCGGGAGGGGGCTAACTATGGCTACACCTTC	CASSPREGANYGYTF
.	TRBV18	TRBJ1-3	TRBD1	TGTGCCAGCTCACCTTCGGACAGGGTCGGAAACACCATATATTTT	CASSPSDRVGNTIYF
.	TRBV30	TRBJ1-6	TRBD1	TGTGCCTGGAGCCTACAGGGGAATAATTCACCCCTCCACTTT	CAWSLQGNNSPLHF
.	TRBV4-1	TRBJ1-5	TRBD1	TGCGCCAGCAGCCAAGATCCGGACAGGGCGATTCAGCCCCAGCATTTT	CASSQDPDRAIQPQHF
.	TRBV7-3	TRBJ2-1	.	TGTGCCAGCAGCTCCGATACAAACAATGAGCAGTTCTTC	CASSSDTNNEQFF
.	TRBV5-1	TRBJ2-5	.	TGCGCCAGCAGCTTGGTGGGTGGAGAGACCCAGTACTTC	CASSLVGGETQYF
.	TRBV11-3	TRBJ2-1	TRBD2	TGTGCCAGCAGCTTAGTTGGACTAGCGGGAGGGGGTGAGCAGTTCTTC	CASSLVGLAGGGEQFF
once	TRBV20-1	TRBJ1-1	TRBD1	TGCAGTGCTAGTGACAGGGGGAACACTGAAGCTTTCTTT	CSASDRGNTEAFF
.	TRBV5-6	TRBJ1-3	.	TGTGCCAGCAGCTTGTTGGGGCCTGGAAACACCATATATTTT	CASSLLGPGNTIYF